This TCR beta chain was profiled in a study of PD-L1 blockade in urothelial cancer. On the study more broadly: Blood was subjected to analysis at 3 weeks (second dose) and 6 weeks following treatment start. T cell content in blood samples showed a median of 141,255.

V lost 4 bases to trimming and J lost 6 bases; unmatched junction nucleotides: 6. Germline V CDR1 and CDR2: SGHRS, YFSETQ. The CDR3 is 14 residues long. TCRdb keeps only in-frame clones here, not all; method: immunoSEQ multiplex PCR. The sample contains under 85,000 clones, under 95% of which appear only once. A remark on this clone: Its cognate antigen is unknown.

Study results and limitations: Clonality of blood TCR below the median before treatment predicted better survival.

Sample time point: peripheral blood 6 weeks after treatment start. Patients suffered from locally advanced or metastatic urothelial carcinoma. V usage is TRBV5-1 and J usage is TRBJ2-7; 11 bases line up with TRBD1. This TCR derives from a woman older than 75 with urothelial cancer. Sequenced material: PBMCs, taken around atezolizumab (anti-PD-L1) treatment. This CDR3 is CASSPGTGGIEQYF. As DNA, the CDR3 is TGCGCCAGCAGCCCCGGGACAGGGGGTATCGAGCAGTACTTC.